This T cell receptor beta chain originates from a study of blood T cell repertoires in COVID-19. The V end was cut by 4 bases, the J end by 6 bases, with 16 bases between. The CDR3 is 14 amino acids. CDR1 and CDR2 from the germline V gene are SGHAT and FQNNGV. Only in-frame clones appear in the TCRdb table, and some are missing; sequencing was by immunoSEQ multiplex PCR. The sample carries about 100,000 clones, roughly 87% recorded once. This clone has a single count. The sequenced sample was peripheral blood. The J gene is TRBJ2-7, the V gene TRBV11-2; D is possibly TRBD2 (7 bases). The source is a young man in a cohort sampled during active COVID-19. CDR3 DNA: TGTGCCAGCAGCTCTAGGGGGGGCGAGGGCGAGCAGTACTTC. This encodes CASSSRGGEGEQYF.